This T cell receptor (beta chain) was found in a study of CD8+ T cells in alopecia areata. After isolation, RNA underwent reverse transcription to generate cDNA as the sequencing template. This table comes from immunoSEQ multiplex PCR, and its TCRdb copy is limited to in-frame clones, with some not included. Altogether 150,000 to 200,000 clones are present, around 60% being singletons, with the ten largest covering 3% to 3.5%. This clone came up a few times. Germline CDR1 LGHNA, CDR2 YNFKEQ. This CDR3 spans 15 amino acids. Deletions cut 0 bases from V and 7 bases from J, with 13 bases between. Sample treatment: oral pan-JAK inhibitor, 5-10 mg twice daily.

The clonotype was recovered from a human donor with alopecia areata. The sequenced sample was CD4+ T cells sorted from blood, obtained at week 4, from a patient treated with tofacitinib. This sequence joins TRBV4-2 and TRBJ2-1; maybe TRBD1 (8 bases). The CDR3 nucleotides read TGTGCCAGCAGCCAAGATAACAGGGGGGGAAATGAGCAGTTCTTC. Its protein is CASSQDNRGGNEQFF.